What follows are 23 T cell receptor beta chains derived from one specimen sequenced in a study of human T cells and chemical hapten exposure. As for time point: patch test 1, 2 weeks after DPC sensitization. Treatment reported: therapeutic diphenylcyclopropenone sensitization with weekly scalp DPC. TCRdb passed the RACE reads through MiXCR, listing each CDR3 protein once. This sample has some 79,000 distinct CDR3 sequences, with around 7.8% found just once. This sample comprised whole blood, obtained in connection with sensitization to the hapten diphenylcyclopropenone (DPC). The origin of the receptors is a woman in her thirties with alopecia areata. Some clones in this sample may be carry-over from other donors' samples.

This clonotype has more than one count but fewer than ten. The V and J genes are TRBV6-6 and TRBJ1-5; no reliable D call. CDR1 is MNHNY and CDR2 is SVGAGI in the germline V gene (reference sequence). The V end lost 11 bases, the J end lost 3 bases, and 11 bases lay between the germline ends. CDR3 length: 12 residues. For the CDR3, the DNA is TGTGCCTCAGGCCGGGTCAATCAGCCCCAGCATTTT. Its protein is CASGRVNQPQHF.

This clonotype was detected many times. The V call is TRBV6-1, the J call TRBJ2-7; no firm D call. V gave up 3 bases and J gave up 7 bases, with 19 bases separating them. The germline V gene has CDR1 MNHNS and CDR2 SASEGT. This CDR3 spans 15 amino acids. Here the CDR3 DNA reads TGTGCCAGCAGTGATGTCGTGTATGAGGTTGGGGAGCAGTACTTC. This gives the protein CASSDVVYEVGEQYF.

Ten or more counts support this clonotype. The V call is TRBV3-1, the J call TRBJ1-1, with D unresolved. With 0 bases removed from V and 8 bases from J, the gap between germline ends came to 10 bases. The V gene's germline CDR1 is LGHDT and CDR2 YNNKEL (reference sequence). This CDR3 has 13 residues. The CDR3 DNA sequence: TGTGCCAGCAGCCAAGATGGCATCCGGGAAGCTTTCTTT. Its protein product is CASSQDGIREAFF.

This clonotype was found many times. The genes are TRBV3-1 and TRBJ2-6; TRBD2 matches at 12 bases. The CDR3 loop spans 18 amino acids. Germline V gene data show CDR1 as LGHDT and CDR2 as YNNKEL (reference sequence). V lost 3 bases, J lost 1 base, and 4 bases stayed unmatched. The CDR3: CASSQGLAGVSGANVLTF. The CDR3 DNA follows: TGTGCCAGCAGCCAGGGACTAGCGGGTGTGTCTGGGGCCAACGTCCTGACTTTC.

This clonotype was seen only a few times. The chain carries TRBV7-2 and TRBJ2-3; 7 nucleotides line up with TRBD2. This CDR3 is built from 15 residues. CDR1 and CDR2 (germline): SGHTA, FQGNSA. The trim removed 1 base at V and 6 bases at J, leaving 7 bases unmatched. In nucleotides, the CDR3 is TGTGCCAGCAGCTTAGGATGGGGGGGGAGGGATACGCAGTATTTT. Amino acids: CASSLGWGGRDTQYF.

This clonotype showed up just a few times. V and J are TRBV3-1 and TRBJ2-3, with D possibly being TRBD1 (5 bases). The CDR3 consists of 15 residues. In germline, CDR1 is LGHDT, CDR2 YNNKEL (reference sequence). V lost 0 bases and J 5 bases, leaving 12 bases between the germline ends. CDR3 residues: CASSQESRAIDTQYF. In DNA, the CDR3 is TGTGCCAGCAGCCAAGAATCCAGGGCCATAGATACGCAGTATTTT.

On this clonotype itself: One end of the junction does not line up with germline, which may come from a read error. The CDR3: CASSPGQGIQDTQCF. Here the CDR3 DNA reads TGTGCCAGCAGCCCTGGACAGGGGATACAAGATACGCAGTGTTTT. V usage is TRBV7-9 and J usage is TRBJ2-3; the match to TRBD1 covers 9 bases. The CDR3 runs 15 residues. Germline V gene data show CDR1 as SEHNR and CDR2 as FQNEAQ (reference sequence).

The table lists this clonotype with many counts. The J gene is TRBJ2-7, the V gene TRBV5-4; the match to TRBD1 covers 7 bases. This CDR3 is 15 amino acids long. Trimming took 4 bases from V and 1 from J; bases not matched to a gene: 8. CDR1 and CDR2 (germline): SGHNT, YYREEE (reference sequence). CDR3 loop: CASSPGTALSYEQYF. CDR3 bases: TGTGCCAGCAGCCCCGGGACAGCCCTTTCCTACGAGCAGTACTTC.

This clonotype has more than one count but fewer than ten. The V and J genes are TRBV20-1 and TRBJ1-1; 7 bases are a match to TRBD1. Per germline, CDR1 DFQATT and CDR2 SNEGSKA (reference sequence). The CDR3 totals 14 residues. V lost 6 bases to trimming and J lost 3 bases; unmatched junction nucleotides: 10. The CDR3 protein is CSAKTGELDTEAFF. In DNA form, the CDR3 reads TGCAGTGCCAAAACAGGGGAATTGGACACTGAAGCTTTCTTT.

The J gene is TRBJ1-1, the V gene TRBV6-5, with D possibly being TRBD1 (5 bases). CDR1 and CDR2 from the germline V gene are MNHEY and SVGAGI. V lost 7 bases and J 4 bases, leaving 13 bases between the germline ends. The CDR3 is 13 amino acids. CDR3 sequence reads: CASTRGAGTEAFF. DNA of the CDR3: TGTGCCAGCACTAGAGGGGCGGGCACTGAAGCTTTCTTT.

Only a few counts were recorded for this clonotype. The genes are TRBV24-1 and TRBJ2-1, with TRBD2 matching over 9 bases. Germline V gene lookup returns CDR1 KGHDR and CDR2 SFDVKD. With 5 bases clipped from V and 5 bases from J, the junction kept 6 bases outside the gene matches. The CDR3 has 15 amino acids. CDR3 nucleotides: TGTGCCACCAGTGGGGATCCTAGCGGGGACAATGAGCAGTTCTTC. This encodes CATSGDPSGDNEQFF.

This clonotype was seen ten or more times. This rearrangement joins TRBV3-1 to TRBJ1-5; the D is unclear. CDR3 length: 15 residues. Trimming took off 0 bases at V and 2 bases at J, with 8 bases between the two ends. Germline values: CDR1 LGHDT, CDR2 YNNKEL (reference sequence). The CDR3 reads CASSQDGRRNQPQHF. The CDR3, as DNA: TGTGCCAGCAGCCAAGACGGTAGACGCAATCAGCCCCAGCATTTT.

This clonotype was seen ten or more times. This chain uses TRBV6-5 with TRBJ2-5; 8 bases agree with TRBD1. This CDR3 is 13 amino acids long. Trimming at V came to 2 bases and at J to 5 bases, leaving 1 base not matched to a gene. Germline CDR1 is MNHEY and CDR2 is SVGAGI. This chain's CDR3 is CASSYQGAETQYF. The CDR3 region has the DNA TGTGCCAGCAGTTACCAGGGGGCGGAGACCCAGTACTTC.

In its sample, this clonotype was seen many times. The V gene is TRBV6-6, the J gene TRBJ1-2; unclear D gene. The CDR3 covers 15 residues. Germline assignment: CDR1 MNHNY and CDR2 SVGAGI (reference sequence). With 0 bases removed from V and 3 bases from J, the gap between germline ends came to 11 bases. CDR3 bases: TGTGCCAGCAGTTACTCTGGCGGGAGGGACTATGGCTACACCTTC. Protein product: CASSYSGGRDYGYTF.

There are many counts of this clonotype. The rearrangement uses TRBV11-2 and TRBJ2-1; D perhaps matches TRBD1 (5 bases). Trimming removed 5 bases from V and 4 bases from J, with 9 bases in between. This CDR3 has 13 residues. The germline V gene encodes CDR1 SGHAT and CDR2 FQNNGV. The CDR3 DNA is TGTGCCAGCAGCAATCAGGGTTACAATGAGCAGTTCTTC. Amino acid sequence: CASSNQGYNEQFF.

This clonotype has at least ten counts. This chain connects TRBV20-1 to TRBJ2-3; TRBD2 agrees at 12 bases. Germline trimming cut 2 bases from V and 0 bases from J; bases unmatched to any gene: 6. Per germline, CDR1 DFQATT and CDR2 SNEGSKA (reference sequence). The CDR3 is made up of 17 amino acids. The CDR3 here is CSARILAGGPSTDTQYF. CDR3 coding DNA: TGCAGTGCTAGAATACTAGCGGGGGGCCCTAGCACAGATACGCAGTATTTT.

This clonotype has more than one count but fewer than ten. The chain employs TRBV20-1 and TRBJ2-5, with a possible D match to TRBD2 (6 bases). The CDR3 spans 14 residues. Trimming removed 6 bases from V and 3 bases from J, with 17 bases in between. Germline assignment: CDR1 DFQATT and CDR2 SNEGSKA (reference sequence). CDR3 sequence (DNA): TGCAGTGCCCCCCGGGCCGGGGGAAAAGAGACCCAGTACTTC. This translates into CSAPRAGGKETQYF.

As to this clonotype: A much larger clone is a single base away; this may be a read error. The chain joins TRBV4-1 to TRBJ2-7; D may be TRBD2 (6 bases). CDR3 length: 16 residues. Germline lookup yields CDR1 MGHRA and CDR2 YSYEKL. This CDR3 reads CASSQTRLQGGYERYF. The DNA for the CDR3 is TGCGCCAGCAGCCAAACGAGACTACAAGGAGGGTACGAGCGGTACTTC.

The chain joins TRBV20-1 to TRBJ1-2; possibly TRBD1 for D (5 bases). The germline V gene encodes CDR1 DFQATT and CDR2 SNEGSKA (reference sequence). Trimming stripped 2 bases from V and 0 bases from J, with 13 bases between. The length of the CDR3 is 15 residues. This CDR3 reads CSARLRGTANYGYTF. The CDR3 nucleotides read TGCAGTGCTAGATTGCGGGGCACAGCTAACTATGGCTACACCTTC.

This clonotype was recorded at least ten times. This rearrangement joins TRBV6-5 to TRBJ1-2, with D tentatively TRBD1 (5 bases). V gave up 0 bases and J gave up 4 bases, with 15 bases separating them. Germline values: CDR1 MNHEY, CDR2 SVGAGI. The CDR3 runs to 16 residues. The CDR3 sequence: CASSYSAGQTRYGYTF. CDR3 in DNA: TGTGCCAGCAGTTACTCCGCGGGGCAAACCCGCTATGGCTACACCTTC.

The rearrangement uses TRBV6-1 and TRBJ1-5, with D hard to call. This CDR3 is built from 13 residues. Germline loops: CDR1 MNHNS, CDR2 SASEGT. Trimming cost V 8 bases and J 5 bases, with 13 bases left between them. The CDR3 DNA reads TGTGCCAGCGGGTGGGCCGAATATCAGCCCCAGCATTTT. Protein sequence: CASGWAEYQPQHF.

Ten or more counts support this clonotype. The rearrangement joins TRBV3-1 to TRBJ1-1, with D unclear. V was pared by 7 bases and J by 2 bases, with 17 bases between. The germline gives CDR1 LGHDT, CDR2 YNNKEL (reference sequence). CDR3 size: 15 residues. CDR3 sequence: CASTASPQINTEAFF. The CDR3 DNA reads TGTGCCAGCACGGCCAGCCCACAAATTAACACTGAAGCTTTCTTT.

V is TRBV4-1 and J is TRBJ2-1; the D is unclear. The CDR3 loop spans 16 amino acids. V was pared by 0 bases and J by 4 bases, with 13 bases between. Germline CDR1 and CDR2: MGHRA and YSYEKL. The CDR3: CASSQDGRWKYNEQFF. CDR3 nucleotides: TGCGCCAGCAGCCAAGATGGTAGGTGGAAATACAATGAGCAGTTCTTC.